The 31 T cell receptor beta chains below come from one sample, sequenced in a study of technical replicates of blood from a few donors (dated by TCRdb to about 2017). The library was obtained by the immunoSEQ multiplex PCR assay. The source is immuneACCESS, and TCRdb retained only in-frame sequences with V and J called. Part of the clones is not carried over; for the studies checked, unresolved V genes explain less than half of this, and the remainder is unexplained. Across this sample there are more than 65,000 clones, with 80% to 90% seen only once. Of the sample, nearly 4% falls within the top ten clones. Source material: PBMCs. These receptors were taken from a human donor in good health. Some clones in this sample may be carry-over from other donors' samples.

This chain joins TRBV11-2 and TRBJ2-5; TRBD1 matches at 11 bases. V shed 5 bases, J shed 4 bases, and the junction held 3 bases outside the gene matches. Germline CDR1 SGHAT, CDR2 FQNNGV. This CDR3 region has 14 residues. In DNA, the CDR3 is TGTGCCAGCAGCACGGACAGGGGGCTAGAGACCCAGTACTTC. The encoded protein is CASSTDRGLETQYF.

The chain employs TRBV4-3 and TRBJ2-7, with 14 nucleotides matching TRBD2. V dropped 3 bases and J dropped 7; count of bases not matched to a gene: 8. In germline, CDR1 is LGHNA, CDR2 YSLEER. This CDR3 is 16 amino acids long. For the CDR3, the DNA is TGCGCCAGCAGCCAGGATCGACTAGCGGGAGGGCAAGAGCAGTACTTC. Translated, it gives CASSQDRLAGGQEQYF.

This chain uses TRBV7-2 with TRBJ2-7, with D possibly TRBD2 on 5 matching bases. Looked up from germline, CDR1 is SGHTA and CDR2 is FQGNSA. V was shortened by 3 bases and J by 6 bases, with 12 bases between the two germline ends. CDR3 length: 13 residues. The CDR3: CASSLVLRGEQYF. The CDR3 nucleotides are TGTGCCAGCAGCTTGGTCCTCCGGGGCGAGCAGTACTTC.

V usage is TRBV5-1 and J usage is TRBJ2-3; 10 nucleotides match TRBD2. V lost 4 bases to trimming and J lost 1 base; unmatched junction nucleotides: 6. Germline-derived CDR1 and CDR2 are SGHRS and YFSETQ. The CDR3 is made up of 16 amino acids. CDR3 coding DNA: TGCGCCAGCAGCACCTGGACTAGCGGAGGCACAGATACGCAGTATTTT. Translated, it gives CASSTWTSGGTDTQYF.

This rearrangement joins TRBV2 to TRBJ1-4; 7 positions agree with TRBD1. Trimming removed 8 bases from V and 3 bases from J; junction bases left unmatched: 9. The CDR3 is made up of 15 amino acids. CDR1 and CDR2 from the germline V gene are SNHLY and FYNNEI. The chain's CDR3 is CASYVGQFANEKLFF. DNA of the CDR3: TGTGCCAGCTATGTGGGACAGTTCGCTAATGAAAAACTGTTTTTT.

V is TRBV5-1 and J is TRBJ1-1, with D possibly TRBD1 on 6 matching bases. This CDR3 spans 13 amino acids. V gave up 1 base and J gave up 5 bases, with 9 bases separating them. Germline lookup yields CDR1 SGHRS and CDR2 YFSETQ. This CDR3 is CASSLSQGTEAFF. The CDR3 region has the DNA TGCGCCAGCAGCTTGTCGCAGGGGACTGAAGCTTTCTTT.

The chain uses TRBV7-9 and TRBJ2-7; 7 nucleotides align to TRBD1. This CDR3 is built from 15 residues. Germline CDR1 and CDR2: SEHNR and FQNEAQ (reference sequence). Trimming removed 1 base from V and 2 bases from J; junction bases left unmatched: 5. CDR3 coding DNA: TGTGCCAGCAGCTTAGGCCCGGGACAGACCTACGAGCAGTACTTC. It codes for CASSLGPGQTYEQYF.

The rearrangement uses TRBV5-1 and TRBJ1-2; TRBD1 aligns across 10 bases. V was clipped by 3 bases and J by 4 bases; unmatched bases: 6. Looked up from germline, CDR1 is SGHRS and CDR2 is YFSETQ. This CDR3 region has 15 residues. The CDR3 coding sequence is TGCGCCAGCAGCTATCGACAGGGGGCCCTCTATGGCTACACCTTC. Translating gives CASSYRQGALYGYTF.

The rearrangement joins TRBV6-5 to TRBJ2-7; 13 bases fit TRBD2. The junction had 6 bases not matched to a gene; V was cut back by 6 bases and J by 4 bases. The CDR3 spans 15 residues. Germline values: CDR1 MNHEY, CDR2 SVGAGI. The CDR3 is CASRQTSGRKYEQYF. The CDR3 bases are TGTGCCAGCAGACAGACTAGCGGGAGGAAATACGAGCAGTACTTC.

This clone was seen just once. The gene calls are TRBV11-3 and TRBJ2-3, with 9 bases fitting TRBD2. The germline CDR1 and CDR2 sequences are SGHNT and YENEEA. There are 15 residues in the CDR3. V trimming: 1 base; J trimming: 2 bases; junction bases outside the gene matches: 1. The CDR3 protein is CASSLGTSDTDTQYF. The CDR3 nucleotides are TGTGCCAGCAGCTTAGGGACTAGCGACACAGATACGCAGTATTTT.

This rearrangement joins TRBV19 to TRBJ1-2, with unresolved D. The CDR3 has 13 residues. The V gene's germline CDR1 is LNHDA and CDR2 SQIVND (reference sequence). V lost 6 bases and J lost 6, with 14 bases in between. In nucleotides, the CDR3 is TGTGCCAGTAGGGGTCAGAGGTGGGATGGCTACACCTTC. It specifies CASRGQRWDGYTF.

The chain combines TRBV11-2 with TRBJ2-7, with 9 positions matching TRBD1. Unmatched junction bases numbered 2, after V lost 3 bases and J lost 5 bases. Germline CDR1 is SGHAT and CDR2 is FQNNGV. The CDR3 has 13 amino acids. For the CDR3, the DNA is TGTGCCAGCAGCTTGGACAGGGGCCACGAGCAGTACTTC. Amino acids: CASSLDRGHEQYF.

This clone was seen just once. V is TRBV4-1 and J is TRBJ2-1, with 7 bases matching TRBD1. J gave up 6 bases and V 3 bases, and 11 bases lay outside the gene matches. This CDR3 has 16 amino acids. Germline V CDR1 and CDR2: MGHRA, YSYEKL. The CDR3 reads CASSHPRTGSVNEQFF. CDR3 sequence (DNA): TGCGCCAGCAGCCACCCTCGGACAGGTTCGGTCAATGAGCAGTTCTTC.

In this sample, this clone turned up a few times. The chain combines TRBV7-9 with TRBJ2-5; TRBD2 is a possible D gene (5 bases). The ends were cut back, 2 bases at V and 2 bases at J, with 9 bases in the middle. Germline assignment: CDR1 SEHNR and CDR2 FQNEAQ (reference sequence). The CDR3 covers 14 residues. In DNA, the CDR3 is TGTGCCAGCAGCTTAATTGGGGAGCAAGAGACCCAGTACTTC. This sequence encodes CASSLIGEQETQYF.

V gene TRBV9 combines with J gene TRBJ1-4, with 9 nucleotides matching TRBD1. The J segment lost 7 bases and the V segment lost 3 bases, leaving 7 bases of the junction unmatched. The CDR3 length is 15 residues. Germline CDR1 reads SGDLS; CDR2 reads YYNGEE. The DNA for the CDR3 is TGTGCCAGCAGCGCTGCCGGGACAGGGCCTGAAAAACTGTTTTTT. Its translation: CASSAAGTGPEKLFF.

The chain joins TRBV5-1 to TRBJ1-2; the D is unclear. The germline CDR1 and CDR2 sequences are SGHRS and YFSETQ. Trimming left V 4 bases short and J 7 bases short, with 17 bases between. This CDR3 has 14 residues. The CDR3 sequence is CASSPPANLRGYTF. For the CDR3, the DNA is TGCGCCAGCAGCCCTCCTGCCAATCTACGTGGCTACACCTTC.

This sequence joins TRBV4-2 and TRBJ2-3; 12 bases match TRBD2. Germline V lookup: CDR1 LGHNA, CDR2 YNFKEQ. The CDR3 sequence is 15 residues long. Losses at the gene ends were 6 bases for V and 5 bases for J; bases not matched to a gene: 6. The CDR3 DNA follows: TGTGCCAGCAGGCAATCTAGCGGGGGGGAAGATACGCAGTATTTT. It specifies CASRQSSGGEDTQYF.

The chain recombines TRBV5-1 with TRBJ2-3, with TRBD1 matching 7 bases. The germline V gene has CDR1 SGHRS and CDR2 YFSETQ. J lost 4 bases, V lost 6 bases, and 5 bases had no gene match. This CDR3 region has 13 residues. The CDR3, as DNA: TGCGCCAGCAAGGGGACAGCATCAGATACGCAGTATTTT. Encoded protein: CASKGTASDTQYF.

CDR3 in amino acids: CASSLDSSTVPTTGYRQPQHF. CDR3 DNA sequence: TGTGCCAGCAGCTTAGACAGTTCAACAGTGCCCACGACAGGGTATCGCCAGCCCCAGCATTTT. V and J are TRBV13 and TRBJ1-5; 7 bases match TRBD1. Germline V gives CDR1 PRHDT, CDR2 FYEKMQ (reference sequence). The CDR3 has 21 amino acids. Trimming took 1 base from V and 7 from J; bases not matched to a gene: 25.

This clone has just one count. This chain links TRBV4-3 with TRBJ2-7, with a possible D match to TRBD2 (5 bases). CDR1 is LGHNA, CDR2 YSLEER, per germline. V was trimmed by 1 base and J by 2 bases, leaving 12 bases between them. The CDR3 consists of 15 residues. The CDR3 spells CASSQVEGEPYEQYF. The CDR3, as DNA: TGCGCCAGCAGCCAAGTTGAGGGAGAACCCTACGAGCAGTACTTC.

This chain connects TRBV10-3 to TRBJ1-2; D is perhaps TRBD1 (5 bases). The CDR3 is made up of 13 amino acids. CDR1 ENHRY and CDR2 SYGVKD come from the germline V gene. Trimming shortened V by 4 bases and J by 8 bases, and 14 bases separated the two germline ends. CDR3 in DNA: TGTGCCATCAGTGTCTGGGGGGAAAGGGGCTACACCTTC. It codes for CAISVWGERGYTF.

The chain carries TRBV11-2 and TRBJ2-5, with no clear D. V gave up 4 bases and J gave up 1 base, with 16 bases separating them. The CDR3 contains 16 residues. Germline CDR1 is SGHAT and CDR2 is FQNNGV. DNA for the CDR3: TGTGCCAGCAGCTCCGGGTACACACTATCCCAAGAGACCCAGTACTTC. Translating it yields CASSSGYTLSQETQYF.

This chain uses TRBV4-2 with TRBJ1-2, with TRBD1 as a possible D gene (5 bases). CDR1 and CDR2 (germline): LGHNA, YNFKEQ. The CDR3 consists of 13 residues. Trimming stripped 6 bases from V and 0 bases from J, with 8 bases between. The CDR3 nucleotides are TGTGCCAGCAGACAGGCTTCTAACTATGGCTACACCTTC. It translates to CASRQASNYGYTF.

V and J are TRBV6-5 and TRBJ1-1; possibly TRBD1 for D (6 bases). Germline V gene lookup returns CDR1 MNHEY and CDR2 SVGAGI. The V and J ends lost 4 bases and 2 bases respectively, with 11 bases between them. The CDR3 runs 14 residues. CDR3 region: CASSLRTANTEAFF. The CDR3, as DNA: TGTGCCAGCAGTTTAAGGACAGCAAACACTGAAGCTTTCTTT.

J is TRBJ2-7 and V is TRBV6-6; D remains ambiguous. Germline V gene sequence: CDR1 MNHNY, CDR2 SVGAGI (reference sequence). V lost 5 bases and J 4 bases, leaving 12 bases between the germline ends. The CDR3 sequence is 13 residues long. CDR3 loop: CASSTTTPYEQYF. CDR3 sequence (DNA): TGTGCCAGCAGTACAACCACCCCTTACGAGCAGTACTTC.

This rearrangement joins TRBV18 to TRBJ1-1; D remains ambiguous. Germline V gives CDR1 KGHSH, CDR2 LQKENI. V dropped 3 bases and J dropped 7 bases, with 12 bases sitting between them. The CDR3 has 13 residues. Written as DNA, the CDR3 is TGTGCCAGCTCACCTAACAGAGACGGTGAAGCTTTCTTT. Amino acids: CASSPNRDGEAFF.

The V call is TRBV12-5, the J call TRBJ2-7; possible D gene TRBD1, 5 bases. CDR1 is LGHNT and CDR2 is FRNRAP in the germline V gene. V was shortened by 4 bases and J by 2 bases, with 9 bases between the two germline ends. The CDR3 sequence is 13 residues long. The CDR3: CASGSPGTYEQYF. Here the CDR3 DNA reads TGTGCTAGTGGTTCCCCAGGGACCTACGAGCAGTACTTC. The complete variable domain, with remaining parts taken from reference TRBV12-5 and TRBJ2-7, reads DARVTQTPRHKVTEMGQEVTMRCQPILGHNTVFWYRQTMMQGLELLAYFRNRAPLDDSGMPKDRFSAEMPDATLATLKIQPSEPRDSAVYFCASGSPGTYEQYFGPGTRLTVT.

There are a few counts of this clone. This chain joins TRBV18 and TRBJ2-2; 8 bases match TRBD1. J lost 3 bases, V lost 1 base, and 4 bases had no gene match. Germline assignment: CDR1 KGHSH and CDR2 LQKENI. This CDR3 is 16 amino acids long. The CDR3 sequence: CASSPQDRADTGELFF. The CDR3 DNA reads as TGTGCCAGCTCACCACAGGACAGGGCGGACACCGGGGAGCTGTTTTTT.

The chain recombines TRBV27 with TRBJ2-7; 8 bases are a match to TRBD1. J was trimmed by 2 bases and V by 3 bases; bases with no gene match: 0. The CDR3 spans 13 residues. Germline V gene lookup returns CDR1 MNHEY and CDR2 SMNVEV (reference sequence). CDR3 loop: CASSLTGAYEQYF. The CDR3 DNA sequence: TGTGCCAGCAGTTTGACAGGGGCCTACGAGCAGTACTTC.

The CDR3 protein is CSVGAGTASDPQHF. The CDR3 DNA reads as TGCAGCGTGGGGGCTGGGACGGCTTCAGATCCCCAGCATTTT. This chain links TRBV29-1 with TRBJ1-5; weak D call: TRBD1 (6 bases). V lost 6 bases, J lost 10 bases, and 22 bases lay in between. Germline values: CDR1 SQVTM, CDR2 ANQGSEA. The CDR3 spans 14 residues.

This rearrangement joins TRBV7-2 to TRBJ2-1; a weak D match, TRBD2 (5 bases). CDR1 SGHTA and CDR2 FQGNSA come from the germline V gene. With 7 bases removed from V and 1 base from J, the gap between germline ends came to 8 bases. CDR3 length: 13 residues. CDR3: CASKLGSYNEQFF. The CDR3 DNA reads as TGTGCCAGCAAACTAGGTTCCTACAATGAGCAGTTCTTC.